This is a list of T cell receptor beta chains from one sample in a study of patients and donors after allogeneic stem cell transplantation. TCRdb reanalysed the RT-PCR reads using MiXCR and keeps one entry per CDR3 protein. The sample includes about 57,000 distinct CDR3 sequences, roughly 13% of them seen just once. What was sequenced was blood, either unsorted or a sorted T cell fraction (not recorded which). Every receptor here comes from a human donor who was either an allogeneic HSCT recipient or a stem cell or donor lymphocyte infusion donor (not recorded which). It is not recorded whose cells these are; they may come from a transplant donor. Both conserved end residues are part of each CDR3. A D gene is named only where the DNA matches it firmly. Part of the rows lack a size; the others show once, few, many or a class for expanded clones.

abundance	v_gene	d_gene	j_gene	CDR3aa	CDR3nt
NA	TRBV7-9	NA	TRBJ2-1	CASSPFDRDNEQFF	TGTGCCAGCAGCCCCTTCGACAGAGACAATGAGCAGTTCTTC
few	TRBV6-5	NA	TRBJ1-1	CASMAFGNTEAFF	TGTGCCAGCATGGCGTTTGGGAACACTGAAGCTTTCTTT
few	TRBV12-3/TRBV12-4	NA	TRBJ1-1	CASSLIGRENTEAFF	TGTGCCAGCAGTTTAATTGGGAGGGAGAACACTGAAGCTTTCTTT
few	TRBV6-5	NA	TRBJ1-6	CASSPSMDNSPLHF	TGTGCCAGCAGTCCATCGATGGATAATTCACCCCTCCACTTT
many	TRBV5-4	NA	TRBJ1-2	CASSNTQGANYGYTF	TGTGCCAGCAGCAACACACAGGGAGCTAACTATGGCTACACCTTC
NA	TRBV27	NA	TRBJ2-3	CASSFQAGQDTQYF	TGTGCCAGCAGTTTTCAGGCGGGACAAGATACGCAGTATTTT
many	TRBV10-1	NA	TRBJ1-6	CASSGSLMSDSPLHF	TGCGCCAGCAGTGGGTCTCTGATGTCGGATTCACCCCTCCACTTT
few	TRBV7-9	TRBD2	TRBJ2-2	CASSLPSSGSPPGELFF	TGTGCCAGCAGCCTCCCCTCTAGCGGGAGTCCCCCCGGGGAGCTGTTTTTT
few	TRBV19	NA	TRBJ2-7	CASSTRDPGEQYF	TGTGCCAGTAGTACCCGGGACCCTGGGGAGCAGTACTTC
few	TRBV9	TRBD2	TRBJ2-2	CASSVDLAVNTGELFF	TGTGCCAGCAGCGTAGATCTAGCGGTGAACACCGGGGAGCTGTTTTTT
few	TRBV27	NA	TRBJ2-1	CASSPEGSYNEQFF	TGTGCCAGCAGCCCCGAGGGCTCCTACAATGAGCAGTTCTTC
NA	TRBV11-3	TRBD2	TRBJ2-5	CASTRGLVGTQETQYF	TGTGCCAGCACCAGAGGACTAGTGGGGACCCAAGAGACCCAGTACTTC
NA	TRBV7-9	NA	TRBJ2-3	CASSYPSAGPDTQYF	TGTGCCAGCAGCTACCCCTCGGCTGGGCCAGATACGCAGTATTTT
few	TRBV3-1	NA	TRBJ2-1	CASSQTYNEQFF	TGTGCCAGCAGCCAAACCTACAATGAGCAGTTCTTC
few	TRBV6-2/TRBV6-3	NA	TRBJ2-6	CASITGRLAGANVLTF	TGTGCCAGCATCACCGGGAGACTCGCTGGGGCCAACGTCCTGACTTTC
NA	TRBV7-6	TRBD1	TRBJ2-1	CASSLGDRGGISYNEQFF	TGTGCCAGCAGCTTAGGGGACAGGGGGGGTATCTCCTACAATGAGCAGTTCTTC
NA	TRBV20-1	TRBD1	TRBJ2-3	CSASGTAVEYSTDTQYF	TGCAGTGCTTCCGGGACAGCGGTGGAATATAGCACAGATACGCAGTATTTT
few	TRBV2	TRBD1	TRBJ1-2	CASSVSKTGNYYTF	TGTGCCAGCAGCGTATCTAAGACAGGGAACTACTACACCTTC
few	TRBV5-1	NA	TRBJ2-3	CASSYREPRTDTQYF	TGCGCCAGCAGCTACCGGGAACCTAGAACAGATACGCAGTATTTT
few	TRBV20-1	NA	TRBJ1-3	CSAPDRLNTIYF	TGCAGTGCGCCGGACCGACTAAACACCATATATTTT
few	TRBV5-1	TRBD2	TRBJ2-2	CASSPRSREGAGELFF	TGCGCCAGCAGCCCCAGGTCACGGGAGGGCGCCGGGGAGCTGTTTTTT
many	TRBV18	NA	TRBJ1-1	CASSSSSDTEAFF	TGTGCCAGCTCATCCTCCTCAGACACTGAAGCTTTCTTT
few	TRBV7-8	NA	TRBJ2-7	CASTGLNEQYF	TGTGCCAGCACCGGACTGAACGAGCAGTACTTC
many	TRBV20-1	NA	TRBJ1-2	CSALWGGNDYGYTF	TGCAGTGCCCTATGGGGGGGAAACGACTATGGCTACACCTTC
many	TRBV12-3/TRBV12-4	NA	TRBJ1-2	CASSSGVLGYTF	TGTGCCAGCAGTTCGGGGGTCTTGGGCTACACCTTC
many	TRBV20-1	TRBD1	TRBJ1-4	CSVTTGEDEKLFF	TGCAGTGTTACGACAGGGGAGGATGAAAAACTGTTTTTT
NA	TRBV7-9	NA	TRBJ2-3	CASSFPDATQYF	TGTGCCAGCAGCTTCCCGGACGCTACGCAGTATTTT
NA	TRBV25-1	TRBD2	TRBJ2-2	CASSDPEGTSRTGELFF	TGTGCCAGCAGTGACCCTGAAGGGACTAGTCGCACCGGGGAGCTGTTTTTT
NA	TRBV19	NA	TRBJ2-2	CASSILRGTGELFF	TGTGCCAGTAGTATACTTCGCGGCACCGGGGAGCTGTTTTTT
NA	TRBV6-5	NA	TRBJ2-3	CATRTASASTDTQYF	TGTGCCACCCGGACGGCGAGTGCTAGCACAGATACGCAGTATTTT
many	TRBV10-2	NA	TRBJ1-5	CASSDRSSNQPQHF	TGCGCCAGCAGTGACAGGTCTTCCAATCAGCCCCAGCATTTT
NA	TRBV27	NA	TRBJ2-2	CASSPDRRPTNTGELFF	TGTGCCAGCAGTCCTGACAGGCGACCTACGAACACCGGGGAGCTGTTTTTT
few	TRBV11-3	NA	TRBJ2-2	CASSLSSLTGELFF	TGTGCCAGCAGCTTATCTTCCCTAACCGGGGAGCTGTTTTTT
many	TRBV10-3	NA	TRBJ1-2	CAISEEQGVHGYTF	TGTGCCATCAGTGAGGAACAGGGAGTCCATGGCTACACCTTC
NA	TRBV7-9	TRBD1	TRBJ1-2	CASSLYPGQGVGYGYTF	TGTGCCAGCAGCTTATACCCGGGACAGGGGGTCGGCTATGGCTACACCTTC
many	TRBV7-8	NA	TRBJ1-1	CASSPPPGANTEAFF	TGTGCCAGCAGCCCCCCGCCGGGGGCAAACACTGAAGCTTTCTTT
few	TRBV20-1	NA	TRBJ2-7	CSAPRGPPTYEQYF	TGCAGTGCACCGAGGGGACCCCCCACCTACGAGCAGTACTTC
NA	TRBV7-8	TRBD2	TRBJ2-1	CASSLDRGLAATYNEQFF	TGTGCCAGCAGCTTAGATCGAGGACTAGCGGCCACCTACAATGAGCAGTTCTTC
few	TRBV5-1	TRBD1	TRBJ2-5	CASNRDRGAKSWETQYF	TGCGCCAGCAATCGGGACAGGGGCGCAAAGAGTTGGGAGACCCAGTACTTC
many	TRBV29-1	NA	TRBJ1-2	CSVPVGGYTF	TGCAGCGTTCCCGTAGGGGGCTACACCTTC
NA	TRBV4-2	TRBD1	TRBJ2-7	CASSSDRDYEQYF	TGTGCCAGCAGCTCAGACAGGGACTACGAGCAGTACTTC
many	TRBV12-3/TRBV12-4	NA	TRBJ1-3	CASSPWRSSGNTIYF	TGTGCCAGCAGTCCCTGGAGGAGCTCTGGAAACACCATATATTTT
many	TRBV27	NA	TRBJ1-1	CASSLVWGLGTEAFF	TGTGCCAGCAGTTTAGTTTGGGGGCTTGGAACTGAAGCTTTCTTT
NA	TRBV27	NA	TRBJ1-2	CASSLSMGYRYGYTF	TGTGCCAGCAGTTTATCGATGGGTTACCGCTATGGCTACACCTTC
NA	TRBV5-1	NA	TRBJ2-2	CASSLAAGELFF	TGCGCCAGCAGCTTGGCCGCCGGGGAGCTGTTTTTT
few	TRBV5-1	NA	TRBJ2-1	CASSLGHGSTYNEQFF	TGCGCCAGCAGCTTGGGACACGGATCGACCTACAATGAGCAGTTCTTC
few	TRBV4-2	NA	TRBJ2-1	CASSQDWRVPYNEQFF	TGTGCCAGCAGCCAAGATTGGAGGGTCCCCTACAATGAGCAGTTCTTC
many	TRBV7-8	NA	TRBJ1-6	CASSHPSPGAGINSPLHF	TGTGCCAGCAGCCACCCCTCACCTGGAGCAGGAATTAATTCACCCCTCCACTTT
few	TRBV5-1	TRBD2	TRBJ2-7	CASSSTSSGGSYEQYF	TGCGCCAGCAGCTCGACCTCTAGCGGGGGATCCTACGAGCAGTACTTC
NA	TRBV6-5	NA	TRBJ1-1	CASSYSWDHMNTEAFF	TGTGCCAGCAGTTACAGCTGGGACCACATGAACACTGAAGCTTTCTTT
many	TRBV4-2	NA	TRBJ1-1	CASSQDPQGDTEAFF	TGTGCCAGCAGCCAAGATCCACAGGGCGACACTGAAGCTTTCTTT
NA	TRBV20-1	TRBD2	TRBJ2-3	CSARRGLESTDTQYF	TGCAGTGCTAGACGGGGACTAGAAAGCACAGATACGCAGTATTTT
many	TRBV27	NA	TRBJ1-1	CASSLGQGNTEAFF	TGTGCCAGCAGTTTGGGCCAGGGGAACACTGAAGCTTTCTTT
few	TRBV5-1	NA	TRBJ2-4	CASSLAGDLQYF	TGCGCCAGCAGCTTGGCCGGGGACCTCCAGTACTTC
many	TRBV6-5	NA	TRBJ1-5	CASSYSNQPTNQPQHF	TGTGCCAGCAGTTACTCGAACCAGCCGACTAATCAGCCCCAGCATTTT